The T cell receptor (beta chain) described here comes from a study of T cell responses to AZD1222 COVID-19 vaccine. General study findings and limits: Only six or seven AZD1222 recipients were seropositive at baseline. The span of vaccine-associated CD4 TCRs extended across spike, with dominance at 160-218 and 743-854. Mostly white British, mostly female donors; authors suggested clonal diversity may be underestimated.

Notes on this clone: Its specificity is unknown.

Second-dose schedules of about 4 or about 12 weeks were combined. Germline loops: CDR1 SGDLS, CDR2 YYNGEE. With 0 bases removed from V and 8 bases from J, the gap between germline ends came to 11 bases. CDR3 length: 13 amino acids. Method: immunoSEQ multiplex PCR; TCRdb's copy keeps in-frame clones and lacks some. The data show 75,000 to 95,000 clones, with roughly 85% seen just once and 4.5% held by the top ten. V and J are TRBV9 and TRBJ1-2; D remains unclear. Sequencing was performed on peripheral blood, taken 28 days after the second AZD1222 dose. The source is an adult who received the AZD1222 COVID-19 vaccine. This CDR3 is CASSVESRKGYTF. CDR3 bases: TGTGCCAGCAGCGTAGAGAGCCGGAAAGGCTACACCTTC.